The source of this T cell receptor (beta chain) is a study of neurological immune-mediated disorders (dated by TCRdb to the late 2010s). Concerning the study at large: The study compared peripheral blood TCR-beta repertoires of HTLV-I-associated myelopathy (HAM/TSP) patients, multiple sclerosis patients and healthy controls using UMI-based sequencing. The cohort comprised about 71 subjects: around 15 HAM/TSP patients, approximately 34 multiple sclerosis patients and about 20 healthy controls. Longitudinal HAM/TSP and healthy donors were sampled at 3 time-points each (about 3-45 month intervals). The roughly 110 TCR-beta libraries included longitudinal samples, technical triplicates and paired sorted CD4+ and CD8+ T-cell subsets alongside PBMC samples. Study-wide conclusions, independent of this receptor: No identical CDR3 amino acid sequences were found to be shared among expanded clones across subjects, suggesting that TCR-beta repertoires were private in all groups. TCR clonal expansion was highest in HAM/TSP patients and lowest in MS patients, with MS patients falling below even healthy controls.

cDNA was synthesized by template-switch 5'RACE using a primer carrying a 10-nucleotide random unique molecular identifier by which each TCR transcript was tagged. Over 190 million TCR-beta sequences, covering 15-18 subjects, were produced in each sequencing run. Total RNA was extracted with the RNeasy kit. The KAPA Real-time Library Amplification kit was used to amplify TCR-beta VDJ regions with primers targeting the TCR constant region and the 5'RACE anchor. Sample indexes and Illumina adaptors were added in a first PCR, after which library yield was increased in a second PCR. After Ampure bead purification, the roughly 650 bp TCR product was size-selected on a 2% E-gel SizeSelection system. Before pooling, library quality was assessed on a Bioanalyzer, concentration was determined with Qubit, and library quantification was performed with the Kapa Library Quantification kit. An Illumina HiSeq 2500 sequenced the libraries paired-end 2 x 150 bp. To increase sequence diversity, about 25-31% phiX was spiked into each library pool. From the authors' description of their analysis: Quality-filtered reads were processed with the UMI-based MiGEC pipeline, which removed over 75% of raw TCR sequences during error correction. IMGT germline references were used for aligning VDJ genes, and each clonotype was defined as a unique CDR3 amino acid sequence together with its V-J genes. Clonal expansion, Shannon diversity and CDR3 relatedness were evaluated with VDJtools (CalcPairwiseDistances, ClusterSamples), while phylogenetic trees were built in CLCbio workbench. Expanded clones were defined as having at least 8 unique UMIs, based on coefficient-of-variation modelling across technical triplicates. The public reads were run again by TCRdb, first through fastp at Q25 and then through MiXCR, and only productive beta chains were kept. All rows with the same CDR3 protein become a single entry with the most common DNA and genes. Clone size and V and J calls follow TCRdb, not the original study. This sample is represented by some 45,000 distinct CDR3 sequences; less than 15% of them were singletons. Under 5% of the sample lies in the top ten.

The meaning of the sample's time point label: longitudinal time-point 2. Unsorted PBMC libraries were generated from 2 million PBMCs stored in RNAlater at -80 °C until RNA extraction. Peripheral blood was subjected to Ficoll-Hypaque density gradient centrifugation to isolate PBMCs, which were then cryopreserved in liquid nitrogen. The CDR3 runs 13 amino acids, cysteine and phenylalanine included. CDR3 DNA only is kept here, 39 bases in frame from base 1. V is clipped by 7 bases and J by 2 bases, and the sequence between their germline boundaries is 14 bases long. The germline V gene (reference sequence) supplies CDR1 GTSNPN and CDR2 SVGIG. On this clonotype itself: There is no known antigen for this receptor. The input lacks base qualities; no much larger clone sits a single base away.

This receptor was taken from a male donor with HTLV-1-associated myelopathy (HAM/TSP). The sequencing input was PBMCs. This chain is built from TRBV30 and TRBJ2-5; the D gene is perhaps TRBD2, on 6 matching bases. The nucleotide sequence reads as follows: TGTGCCTACGCCCGGGGGTTACAAGAGACCCAGTACTTC. Translated, this is CAYARGLQETQYF.